Here is one T cell receptor beta chain with its context. This sample was included in a study of blood T cell repertoires in COVID-19. The V and J ends lost 5 bases and 2 bases respectively, with 3 bases between them. There are 12 residues in the CDR3. Germline V gene data show CDR1 as SEHNR and CDR2 as FQNEAQ (reference sequence). Data came from immunoSEQ multiplex PCR; TCRdb stores just in-frame clones and leaves some out. Among roughly 57,000 clones listed, roughly 90% were seen once. The chain joins TRBV7-9 to TRBJ2-2; no clear D. What was sequenced was peripheral blood. The sequence was collected from a human donor in a cohort sampled during active COVID-19. In DNA, the CDR3 is TGTGCCAGCAGCCCAAACACCGGGGAGCTGTTTTTT. Protein sequence: CASSPNTGELFF.